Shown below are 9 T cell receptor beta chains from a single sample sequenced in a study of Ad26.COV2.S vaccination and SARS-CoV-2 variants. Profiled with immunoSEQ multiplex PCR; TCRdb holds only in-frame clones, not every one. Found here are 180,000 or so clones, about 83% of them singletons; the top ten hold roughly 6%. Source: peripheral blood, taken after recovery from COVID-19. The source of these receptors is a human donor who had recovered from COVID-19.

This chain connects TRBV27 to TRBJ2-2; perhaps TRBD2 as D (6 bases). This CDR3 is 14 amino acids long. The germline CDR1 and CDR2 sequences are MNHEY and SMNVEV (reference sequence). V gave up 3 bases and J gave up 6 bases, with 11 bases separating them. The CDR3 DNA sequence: TGTGCCAGCAGTTTGACTAGTCCTTCCGGGGAGCTGTTTTTT. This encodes CASSLTSPSGELFF.

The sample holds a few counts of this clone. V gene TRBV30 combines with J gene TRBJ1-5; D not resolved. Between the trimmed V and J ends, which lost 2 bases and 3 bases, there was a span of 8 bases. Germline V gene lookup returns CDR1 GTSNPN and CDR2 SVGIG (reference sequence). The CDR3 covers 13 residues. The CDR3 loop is CAWSMGYNQPQHF. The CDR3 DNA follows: TGTGCCTGGAGTATGGGGTACAATCAGCCCCAGCATTTT. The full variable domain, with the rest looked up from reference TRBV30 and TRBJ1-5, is SQTIHQWPATLVQPVGSPLSLECTVEGTSNPNLYWYRQAAGRGLQLLFYSVGIGQISSEVPQNLSASRPQDRQFILSSKKLLLSDSGFYLCAWSMGYNQPQHFGDGTRLSIL.

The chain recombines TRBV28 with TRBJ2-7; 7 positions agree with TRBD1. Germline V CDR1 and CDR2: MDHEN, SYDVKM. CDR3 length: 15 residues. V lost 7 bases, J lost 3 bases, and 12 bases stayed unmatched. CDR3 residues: CASIRPFDRDYEQYF. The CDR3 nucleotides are TGTGCCAGCATCAGACCTTTCGACAGGGACTACGAGCAGTACTTC.

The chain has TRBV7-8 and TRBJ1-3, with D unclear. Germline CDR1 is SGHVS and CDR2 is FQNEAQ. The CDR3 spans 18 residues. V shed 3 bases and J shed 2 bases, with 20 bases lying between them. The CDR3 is CASSFYRPEVGTGNTIYF. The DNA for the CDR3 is TGTGCCAGCAGCTTCTACCGACCCGAGGTGGGCACTGGAAACACCATATATTTT.

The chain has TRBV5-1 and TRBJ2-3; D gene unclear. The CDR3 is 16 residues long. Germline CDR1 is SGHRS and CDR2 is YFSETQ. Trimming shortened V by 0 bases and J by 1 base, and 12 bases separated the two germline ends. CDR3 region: CASSLASGGGTDTQYF. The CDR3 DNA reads TGCGCCAGCAGCTTGGCTTCAGGCGGAGGCACAGATACGCAGTATTTT. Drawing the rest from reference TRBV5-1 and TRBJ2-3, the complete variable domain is KAGVTQTPRYLIKTRGQQVTLSCSPISGHRSVSWYQQTPGQGLQFLFEYFSETQRNKGNFPGRFSGRQFSNSRSEMNVSTLELGDSALYLCASSLASGGGTDTQYFGPGTRLTVL.

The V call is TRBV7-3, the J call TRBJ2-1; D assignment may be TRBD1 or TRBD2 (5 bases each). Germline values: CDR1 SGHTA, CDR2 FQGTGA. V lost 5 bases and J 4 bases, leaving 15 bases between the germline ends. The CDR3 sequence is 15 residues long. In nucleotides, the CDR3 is TGTGCCAGCAGCCCGACGAGGGGCGAGTACAATGAGCAGTTCTTC. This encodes CASSPTRGEYNEQFF.

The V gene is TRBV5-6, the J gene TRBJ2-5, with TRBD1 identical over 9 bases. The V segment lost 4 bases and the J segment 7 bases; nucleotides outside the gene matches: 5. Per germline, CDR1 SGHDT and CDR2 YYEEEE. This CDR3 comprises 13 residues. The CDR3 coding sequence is TGTGCCAGCAGCACCGGGACAGGGTGGACCCAGTACTTC. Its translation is CASSTGTGWTQYF.

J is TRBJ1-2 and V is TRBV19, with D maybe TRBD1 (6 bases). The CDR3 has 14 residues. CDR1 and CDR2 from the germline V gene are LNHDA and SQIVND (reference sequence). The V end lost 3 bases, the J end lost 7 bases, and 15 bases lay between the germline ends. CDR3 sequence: CASSMHRVEGGYTF. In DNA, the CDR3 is TGTGCCAGTAGTATGCACAGGGTGGAGGGTGGCTACACCTTC.

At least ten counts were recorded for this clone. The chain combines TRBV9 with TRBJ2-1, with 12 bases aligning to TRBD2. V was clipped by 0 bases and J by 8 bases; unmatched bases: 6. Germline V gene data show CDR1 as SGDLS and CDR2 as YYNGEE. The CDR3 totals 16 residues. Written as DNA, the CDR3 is TGTGCCAGCAGCGTAGGAATGACTAGCGGGAGTCATGAGCAGTTCTTC. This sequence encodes CASSVGMTSGSHEQFF.